The rows below give T cell receptor beta chains drawn from one sample of a study of T cell repertoires in cytomegalovirus infection. One entry per CDR3 protein results from TCRdb running MiXCR on the reads. In the table there are 680,000 or so distinct CDR3 sequences, less than 40% of which are singletons. The source material was PBMCs. Receptor source: a human donor in good health (CMV status not recorded). Some clones in this sample may be carry-over from other donors' samples. Each CDR3 is given with its conserved first and last residue. A D gene is named only where the DNA matches it firmly. The size entry is marked missing in some rows and otherwise reads once, few, many or a size class.

D	J	V	size	CDR3	DNA
-	TRBJ2-7	TRBV2	few	CASTKDVSYEQYF	TGTGCCAGCACGAAAGACGTTTCCTACGAGCAGTACTTC
-	TRBJ2-7	TRBV6-2/TRBV6-3	few	CASSDAAGYEQYF	TGTGCCAGCAGTGATGCAGCGGGCTACGAGCAGTACTTC
-	TRBJ1-4	TRBV7-9	many	CASRKVGEDGEGEKLFF	TGTGCCAGCAGAAAAGTGGGGGAGGACGGCGAGGGGGAAAAACTGTTTTTT
-	TRBJ1-5	TRBV7-8	-	CDSSSRRGPYPPQHF	TGTGACAGCAGCAGCCGCCGGGGCCCCTATCCGCCCCAGCACTTT
-	TRBJ2-2	TRBV10-3	-	CAISESPGESTGELFF	TGTGCCATCAGTGAGTCTCCAGGGGAGAGCACCGGGGAGCTGTTTTTT
-	TRBJ1-2	TRBV20-1	-	CSAKGNYGYTF	TGCAGTGCTAAGGGCAACTATGGCTACACCTTC
-	TRBJ2-7	TRBV20-1	-	CSARPTNVVTYEQYF	TGCAGTGCTAGACCCACTAACGTTGTGACCTACGAGCAGTACTTC
TRBD2	TRBJ2-2	TRBV4-1	-	CASSQDPTSGGYTGELFF	TGTGCCAGCAGCCAAGACCCGACTAGCGGGGGTTATACCGGGGAGCTGTTTTTT
-	TRBJ2-3	TRBV12-3/TRBV12-4	few	CASSLAQPSTDTQYF	TGTGCCAGCAGTTTAGCGCAGCCTAGCACAGATACGCAGTATTTT
-	TRBJ1-4	TRBV7-9	few	CASRPSGTSNEKLFF	TGTGCCAGCAGGCCGTCAGGGACGTCTAATGAAAAACTGTTTTTT
-	TRBJ1-5	TRBV7-2	many	CASSPVGGGGQPQHF	TGTGCCAGCAGCCCCGTTGGGGGGGGAGGTCAGCCCCAGCATTTT
-	TRBJ1-2	TRBV28	few	CAIHGEGYGYTF	TGTGCCATCCACGGGGAAGGCTATGGCTACACCTTC
TRBD1	TRBJ2-3	TRBV2	once	CASSETGAALGDTQYF	TGTGCCAGCAGTGAGACAGGGGCCGCCCTTGGTGATACGCAGTATTTT
-	TRBJ2-7	TRBV28	-	CASSFSSLKAYEQYF	TGTGCCAGCAGTTTCTCCTCTCTTAAGGCCTACGAGCAGTACTTC
-	TRBJ1-4	TRBV7-2	few	CASSFPRVLEEKLFF	TGTGCCAGCAGCTTCCCCCGGGTACTAGAGGAAAAACTGTTTTTT
-	TRBJ2-5	TRBV7-2	-	CSSSLQGGETQYF	TGTTCCAGCAGCTTGCAGGGAGGAGAGACCCAGTACTTC
TRBD2	TRBJ2-3	TRBV19	few	CASRPSGVSTDTQYF	TGTGCCAGTAGGCCTAGCGGGGTGAGCACAGATACGCAGTATTTT
-	TRBJ1-6	TRBV28	-	CASSLTPISPLHF	TGTGCCAGCAGTTTAACCCCGATCTCACCCCTCCACTTT
-	TRBJ2-3	TRBV7-2	many	CASSPDSTDTQYF	TGTGCCAGCAGCCCGGACAGCACAGATACGCAGTATTTT
TRBD1	TRBJ1-5	TRBV7-8	few	CASSSTGGAYVQPQHF	TGTGCCAGCAGCTCCACAGGGGGCGCGTATGTCCAGCCCCAGCATTTT
-	TRBJ1-5	TRBV7-9	-	CASSLEAGAQHF	TGTGCCAGCAGCTTAGAGGCTGGAGCCCAGCATTTT
-	TRBJ1-1	TRBV10-2	few	CASSEFVEAFF	TGCGCCAGCAGTGAGTTTGTTGAAGCTTTCTTT
-	TRBJ1-1	TRBV5-4	few	CASSLGGLSANTEAFF	TGTGCCAGCAGCTTGGGCGGTCTTTCAGCAAACACTGAAGCTTTCTTT
-	TRBJ2-4	TRBV3-1	-	CASSQEVGTYKNIQYF	TGTGCCAGCAGCCAGGAAGTCGGGACCTACAAAAACATTCAGTACTTC
TRBD1	TRBJ2-7	TRBV5-4	-	CASSIGTGNPYEQYF	TGTGCCAGCAGCATAGGGACAGGGAACCCCTACGAGCAGTACTTC
-	TRBJ1-1	TRBV12-3/TRBV12-4	-	CASRTGHRKNTEAFF	TGTGCCAGCAGAACGGGACACCGAAAGAACACTGAAGCTTTCTTT
-	TRBJ1-1	TRBV14	-	CASSQGVEGWGTEAFF	TGTGCCAGCAGCCAAGGTGTGGAAGGGTGGGGCACTGAAGCTTTCTTT
-	TRBJ1-1	TRBV29-1	few	CSVVGNTEAFF	TGCAGCGTTGTGGGGAACACTGAAGCTTTCTTT
TRBD2	TRBJ2-2	TRBV28	few	CASSYPGLAVNTGELFF	TGTGCCAGCAGTTACCCGGGACTAGCGGTTAACACCGGGGAGCTGTTTTTT
TRBD1	TRBJ2-7	TRBV12-3/TRBV12-4	-	CATAPGQGVYEQYF	TGTGCCACCGCACCGGGACAGGGGGTCTACGAGCAGTACTTC
TRBD2	TRBJ2-4	TRBV28	few	CASSFPGDSGREDKNIQYF	TGTGCCAGCAGTTTCCCCGGGGATAGCGGGAGGGAGGACAAAAACATTCAGTACTTC
TRBD2	TRBJ2-7	TRBV2	-	CASIRTSGEPYEQYF	TGTGCCAGCATTCGGACTAGCGGCGAGCCCTACGAGCAGTACTTC
TRBD1	TRBJ1-4	TRBV19	-	CASSWTGGNEKLFF	TGTGCCAGTAGCTGGACAGGGGGTAATGAAAAACTGTTTTTT
-	TRBJ1-2	TRBV27	-	CASSPFGSTGYTF	TGTGCCAGCAGTCCGTTCGGCAGCACCGGCTACACCTTC
-	TRBJ2-1	TRBV7-2	few	CASSITFSAREQFF	TGTGCCAGCAGCATAACCTTCTCCGCGAGGGAGCAGTTCTTC